This is a list of T cell receptor beta chains from one sample in a study of shared clonotypes between healthy human individuals. Profiling relied on immunoSEQ multiplex PCR, and the TCRdb table lists in-frame clones only, not all of them. The table records roughly 2.5 million clones, over 85% of them present only once. Sequencing input: naive CD4+ T cells sorted from blood. These receptors were collected from a man younger than 30 in good health. CDR3s include the opening cysteine and the closing phenylalanine or tryptophan. Fields, in order: D gene, V gene, J gene, clone size, CDR3 DNA, CDR3 protein. The D gene is left open where the match is weak. Some rows have no size entry. The others give once, few or many, or a class for an expanded clone.

-	TRBV9	TRBJ1-4	-	TGTGCCAGCAGCGACTCCTCGACCCCCGAGAGGGAAAAACTGTTTTTT	CASSDSSTPEREKLFF
-	TRBV5-8	TRBJ2-1	-	TGTGCCAGCAGCCCGCTAGCAGGTTCCTACAATGAGCAGTTCTTC	CASSPLAGSYNEQFF
-	TRBV5-1	TRBJ1-1	-	TGCGCCAGCAGCTTGGGAGCGGGGGCGGGAATGAACACTGAAGCTTTCTTT	CASSLGAGAGMNTEAFF
TRBD2	TRBV7-2	TRBJ2-5	-	TGTGCCAGCCTTACTAGCGGAACGTACCAAGAGACCCAGTACTTC	CASLTSGTYQETQYF
-	TRBV25-1	TRBJ2-3	once	TGTGCCAGCAGTGAATATCTGGGACTCCCCACAGATACGCAGTATTTT	CASSEYLGLPTDTQYF
-	TRBV11-2	TRBJ2-7	-	TGTGCCAGCAGCCCCGGACCGTACGAGCAGTACTTC	CASSPGPYEQYF
-	TRBV2	TRBJ1-2	-	TGTGCCAGCAGTGATCAGGCAGGGATCTATGGCTACACCTTC	CASSDQAGIYGYTF
-	TRBV11-2	TRBJ2-7	-	TGTGCCAGCAGCTTAGGAGGGAGCTACTACGAGCAGTACTTC	CASSLGGSYYEQYF
-	TRBV10-3	TRBJ1-1	few	TGTGCCATCAGTGAGCGCCAGCAGAACACTGAAGCTTTCTTT	CAISERQQNTEAFF
TRBD1	TRBV5-6	TRBJ1-4	-	TGTGCCAGCAGCTTGAGCTTTTGGACAGGGCTTGAAAAACTGTTTTTT	CASSLSFWTGLEKLFF
-	TRBV30	TRBJ1-1	-	TGTGCCTGGACACGGGCGAAACTGAACACTGAAGCTTTCTTT	CAWTRAKLNTEAFF
TRBD2	TRBV7-6	TRBJ2-1	-	TGTGCCAGCAGCCTTGGACTAGCGGGTTACAATGAGCAGTTCTTC	CASSLGLAGYNEQFF